Listed below are T cell receptor beta chains from one sample, sequenced in a study of shared clonotypes between healthy human individuals. Only in-frame clones appear in the TCRdb table, and some are missing; sequencing was by immunoSEQ multiplex PCR. The profile shows some 2,000,000 clones, about 95% of them singletons. The sample was naive CD4+ T cells sorted from blood. These receptor sequences come from a man in his late teens or twenties in good health. Each CDR3 is given with its conserved first and last residue. A D gene is named only where the DNA matches it firmly. Not all rows give a size; the values are once, few, many and, for expanded clones, a class.

cdr3_length j_call d_call v_call clone_size cdr3_nt cdr3_aa
16 TRBJ2-1 TRBD1 TRBV10-2 NA TGCGCCAGCAGACGGGACAGGGGCTTTTCCTACAATGAGCAGTTCTTC CASRRDRGFSYNEQFF
13 TRBJ1-1 NA TRBV6-1 once TGTGCCAGCAGTGGAAGACGGAGGACTGAAGCTTTCTTT CASSGRRRTEAFF
14 TRBJ2-3 NA TRBV5-4 NA TGTGCCAGCAGCCCACGATCCCTGACAGATACGCAGTATTTT CASSPRSLTDTQYF
11 TRBJ2-1 NA TRBV29-1 NA TGCAGCGGAGACAGTCACAATGAGCAGTTCTTC CSGDSHNEQFF
15 TRBJ2-1 TRBD2 TRBV6-5 NA TGTGCCAGCAGCCTTCTAGCGGGGGGGGAGAAGTGGGAGTTCTTC CASSLLAGGEKWEFF
14 TRBJ1-5 NA TRBV30 many TGTGCCTGGAGTGTAGGGGACAACAATCAGCCCCAGCATTTT CAWSVGDNNQPQHF
15 TRBJ2-4 TRBD2 TRBV4-1 NA TGCGCCAGCAGCCAAGACGGGGCGGGAGGAAACATTCAGTACTTC CASSQDGAGGNIQYF
15 TRBJ2-7 NA TRBV6-1 NA TGTGCCAGCAGTGAAGCAGTCGGCAGCACCTACGAGCAGTACTTC CASSEAVGSTYEQYF
15 TRBJ2-1 TRBD2 TRBV5-4 NA TGTGCCAGCAGCTTGGCGGGAGGGGGTCGGAGTGAGCAGTTCTTC CASSLAGGGRSEQFF
15 TRBJ2-5 NA TRBV28 NA TGTGCCAGCAGTCCTGGGAGAGAGTACCAAGAGACCCAGTACTTC CASSPGREYQETQYF
14 TRBJ1-6 NA TRBV6-5 NA TGTGCCAGCAGTTACTCGAAAGAAAATTCACCCCTCCACTTT CASSYSKENSPLHF
14 TRBJ1-5 TRBD1 TRBV6-5 NA TGTGCCAGCAGCAAAGGGGGCCTTAATCAGCCCCAGCATTTT CASSKGGLNQPQHF
14 TRBJ2-1 NA TRBV6-5 NA TGTGCCAGCAGTCCCCAGGGTTCCTACAATGAGCAGTTCTTC CASSPQGSYNEQFF
12 TRBJ1-1 NA TRBV19 NA TGTGCCAGTAGTATTGGTGACGGGAAAGCTTTCTTT CASSIGDGKAFF
15 TRBJ1-3 NA TRBV4-1 NA TGCGCCAGCAGCCAGGGAGCGGGCTCTGGAAACACCATATATTTT CASSQGAGSGNTIYF
15 TRBJ2-1 NA TRBV6-5 NA TGTGCCAGCAGTTACGGATCACTGCTCTACAATGAGCAGTTCTTC CASSYGSLLYNEQFF
15 TRBJ1-5 NA TRBV6-6 NA TGTGCCAGCAGTTCGGGGACGGAGAGCAATCAGCCCCAGCATTTT CASSSGTESNQPQHF
16 TRBJ1-5 NA TRBV4-3 NA TGCGCCAGCAGCCAAGGTATCAAGGGTAGCAATCAGCCCCAGCATTTT CASSQGIKGSNQPQHF
13 TRBJ2-7 NA TRBV2 NA TGTGCCAGCAGGATAGTCAGGGTGGGCGAGCAGTACTTC CASRIVRVGEQYF
14 TRBJ2-5 TRBD1 TRBV5-1 NA TGCGCCAGCAGTTTGGGACAGGGAGAAGAGACCCAGTACTTC CASSLGQGEETQYF
14 TRBJ1-2 NA TRBV28 NA TGTGCCAGCAGCCGACTCGGTCCGCTCTATGGCTACACCTTC CASSRLGPLYGYTF
15 TRBJ2-7 TRBD1 TRBV10-3 NA TGTGCCATCAGTGACAGGGACAGGGGGCCCTACGAGCAGTACTTC CAISDRDRGPYEQYF
16 TRBJ1-3 NA TRBV15 NA TGTGCCACCAGCAGAGATATGGCGAAGGGAGGAAACACCATATATTTT CATSRDMAKGGNTIYF
13 TRBJ2-6 NA TRBV7-9 once TGTGCCAGCAGCGCCTCTGGGGCCAACGTCCTGACTTTC CASSASGANVLTF
16 TRBJ1-6 NA TRBV5-4 NA TGTGCCAGCAGCTTGGGCCGGGGGGCTGAGAATTCACCCCTCCACTTT CASSLGRGAENSPLHF
15 TRBJ1-1 TRBD1 TRBV6-5 NA TGTGCCAGCAGACCGGACAGGGCTCGGGTCACTGAAGCTTTCTTT CASRPDRARVTEAFF
17 TRBJ2-2 NA TRBV5-6 NA TGTGCCAGCAGCTCTCTCGGGCAGGGCCCTAGGACCGGGGAGCTGTTTTTT CASSSLGQGPRTGELFF
15 TRBJ2-7 TRBD1 TRBV6-1 once TGTGCCAGCAGTGAAAGGACAGGGTCTACCTACGAGCAGTACTTC CASSERTGSTYEQYF
15 TRBJ1-4 NA TRBV4-3 NA TGCGCCAGCAGCCAAGATAAACAGAGAAATGAAAAACTGTTTTTT CASSQDKQRNEKLFF
14 TRBJ2-7 NA TRBV9 once TGTGCCAGCAGCCTTACACCACCCTTCTACGAGCAGTACTTC CASSLTPPFYEQYF
14 TRBJ2-4 NA TRBV5-1 NA TGCGCCAGCAGCTTCTCCACATGGGAAAACATTCAGTACTTC CASSFSTWENIQYF
14 TRBJ2-7 NA TRBV7-2 NA TGTGCCAGCAGCTTACTGACAGGCTCCTACGAGCAGTACTTC CASSLLTGSYEQYF
14 TRBJ1-4 NA TRBV30 NA TGTGCCTGGAGTCCTTGGCGGGGAGGTGAAAAACTGTTTTTT CAWSPWRGGEKLFF
14 TRBJ2-2 NA TRBV6-1 NA TGTGCCAGCAGTGAAGAAGCTCCCACCGGGGAGCTGTTTTTT CASSEEAPTGELFF
12 TRBJ1-4 TRBD1 TRBV2 NA TGTGCCAGCACGACAGGGGAAGAAAAACTGTTTTTT CASTTGEEKLFF
15 TRBJ1-4 TRBD1 TRBV6-1 NA TGTGCCAGCAGCGCCGGGACAGGGACGGATGAAAAACTGTTTTTT CASSAGTGTDEKLFF
14 TRBJ2-5 NA TRBV7-9 once TGTGCCAGCAGCTTATCGGGAGCGGGAGAGACCCAGTACTTC CASSLSGAGETQYF
15 TRBJ1-6 NA TRBV6-1 NA TGTGCCAGCAGTGAACTCGGGCGGAATAATTCACCCCTCCACTTT CASSELGRNNSPLHF
16 TRBJ2-1 TRBD1 TRBV11-2 NA TGTGCCAGCAGCCCGGGGGACAGGGGTATCTACAATGAGCAGTTCTTC CASSPGDRGIYNEQFF
16 TRBJ1-3 NA TRBV6-6 NA TGTGCCAGCAGTGTACCCGCCTGGGAATCTGGAAACACCATATATTTT CASSVPAWESGNTIYF
15 TRBJ1-2 NA TRBV9 NA TGTGCCAGCAGCGAAGGGACGGGGGGCACCTATGGCTACACCTTC CASSEGTGGTYGYTF
15 TRBJ1-5 NA TRBV7-9 NA TGTGCCAGCAGCTCAAACAGGGATAGCAATCAGCCCCAGCATTTT CASSSNRDSNQPQHF
16 TRBJ1-6 TRBD1 TRBV19 NA TGTGCCAGTAGTATAGGTCGACAGGGAGGAAATTCACCCCTCCACTTT CASSIGRQGGNSPLHF
17 TRBJ1-6 NA TRBV4-2 once TGTGCCAGCAGCCAAGAGGGTCAGAGCTCCTATAATTCACCCCTCCACTTT CASSQEGQSSYNSPLHF
16 TRBJ1-2 NA TRBV2 NA TGTGCCAGCCGAATAAGGGTTTGGGATCCGAACTATGGCTACACCTTC CASRIRVWDPNYGYTF
15 TRBJ1-5 NA TRBV6-5 once TGTGCCAGCAGTTACGGGGGGGCATCAAATCAGCCCCAGCATTTT CASSYGGASNQPQHF
12 TRBJ1-5 NA TRBV28 NA TGTGCCACCCTACGCGGCAATCAGCCCCAGCATTTT CATLRGNQPQHF
16 TRBJ1-5 NA TRBV11-2 NA TGTGCCAGCAGCTTAGATGGGGGGAAGAGCAATCAGCCCCAGCATTTT CASSLDGGKSNQPQHF
13 TRBJ2-1 NA TRBV11-3 NA TGTGCCAGCAGCTTGTACAGGTCCAATGAGCAGTTCTTC CASSLYRSNEQFF
15 TRBJ1-1 NA TRBV7-8 NA TGTGCCAGCAGCCCGTCGGGAGCCCCGAACGCTGAAGCTTTCTTT CASSPSGAPNAEAFF
11 TRBJ2-7 NA TRBV5-6 NA TGTGCCAGCACCTACCTCTCCGAGCAGTACTTC CASTYLSEQYF
13 TRBJ2-7 NA TRBV28 NA TGTGCCAGCACCCACGACAATCCCTACGAGCAGTACTTC CASTHDNPYEQYF
15 TRBJ2-7 TRBD1 TRBV5-8 once TGTGCCAGCAGCTTGAGAGGACAGGCAGGGGACGAGCAGTACTTC CASSLRGQAGDEQYF